A single sample gave rise to the 28 T cell receptor beta chains below, sequenced in a study of metastatic and nonmetastatic thyroid tumors (dated by TCRdb to 2020 to 2022). Library preparation used PCR. The sample was run on an Illumina HiSeq 4000. The public reads were reanalyzed by TCRdb: fastp trimming at Q25, MiXCR alignment, in-frame beta chains only. This sample comprises some 20,000 clones, about a quarter of them detected only once. Of the sample, over 9.5% is held by the ten largest clones. None of the patients had been given any treatment before thyroid surgery. Sequencing was carried out using tumor tissue. These receptor sequences come from a female donor with papillary thyroid cancer or a benign thyroid nodule (not recorded which). Some clones in this sample may be carry-over from other donors' samples.

The chain employs TRBV6-2 or TRBV6-3 and TRBJ2-7, with 12 bases that match TRBD2. With 7 bases clipped from V and 6 bases from J, the junction kept 10 bases outside the gene matches. Germline CDR1 reads MNHEY; CDR2 reads SVGEGT. The CDR3 is 15 residues long. CDR3 sequence reads: CASTHTSGRSSEQYF. CDR3 in DNA: TGTGCCAGCACCCACACTAGCGGGAGGTCATCCGAGCAGTACTTC.

This clone was seen a handful of times. The rearrangement joins TRBV6-4 to TRBJ2-3, with D unresolved. The germline V gene has CDR1 MRHNA and CDR2 SNTAGT. Deletions cut 2 bases from V and 1 base from J, with 13 bases between. This CDR3 has 16 amino acids. CDR3 amino acids: CASSDTSRSGTDTQYF. The CDR3 DNA sequence: TGTGCCAGCAGTGACACCAGCAGGAGTGGCACAGATACGCAGTATTTT.

This clone was seen more than once but under ten times. The rearrangement joins TRBV19 to TRBJ1-5; D is unresolved. V dropped 7 bases and J dropped 9 bases, with 22 bases sitting between them. Germline loops: CDR1 LNHDA, CDR2 SQIVND (reference sequence). The CDR3 has 15 residues. CDR3 DNA: TGTGCCAGTATCCACGACCATCGTTCGATTAGGCCCCAGCATTTT. It encodes CASIHDHRSIRPQHF. The full variable domain, completed using reference TRBV19 and TRBJ1-5, is DGGITQSPKYLFRKEGQNVTLSCEQNLNHDAMYWYRQDPGQGLRLIYYSQIVNDFQKGDIAEGYSVSREKKESFPLTVTSAQKNPTAFYLCASIHDHRSIRPQHFGDGTRLSIL.

The chain links TRBV28 to TRBJ1-1; D is unclear. V shed 5 bases and J shed 1 base, with 17 bases lying between them. The CDR3 length is 16 residues. Germline CDR1 reads MDHEN; CDR2 reads SYDVKM. This CDR3 is CASSPLPDLGNTEAFF. The CDR3 DNA sequence: TGTGCCAGCAGTCCCCTCCCTGATCTGGGGAACACTGAAGCTTTCTTT.

There are many counts of this clone. Other DNA sequences in this sample translate to the same CDR3. This sequence joins TRBV2 and TRBJ1-4, with a weak D call TRBD1 (5 bases). The CDR3 contains 18 residues. Germline V gene sequence: CDR1 SNHLY, CDR2 FYNNEI. Deletions cut 3 bases from V and 11 bases from J, with 28 bases between. The CDR3 loop reads CASSDSDTPGEGREKLFF. CDR3 bases: TGTGCCAGCAGTGATTCGGACACACCCGGTGAGGGTAGAGAGAAACTGTTTTTT.

This chain joins TRBV11-3 and TRBJ2-7; TRBD2 might be the D (6 bases). The CDR3 contains 14 residues. The V gene's germline CDR1 is SGHNT and CDR2 YENEEA. Deletions cut 0 bases from V and 4 bases from J, with 10 bases between. The CDR3 reads CASSLEGGVYEQYF. The CDR3 coding sequence is TGTGCCAGCAGCTTAGAGGGGGGTGTGTACGAGCAGTACTTC. The variable domain in full, with the rest retrieved from reference TRBV11-3 and TRBJ2-7, is EAGVVQSPRYKIIEKKQPVAFWCNPISGHNTLYWYLQNLGQGPELLIRYENEEAVDDSQLPKDRFSAERLKGVDSTLKIQPAELGDSAVYLCASSLEGGVYEQYFGPGTRLTVT.

This clone was counted many times. Possible read error: a much larger clone is one base away. The V call is TRBV19, the J call TRBJ2-7; the D gene is possibly TRBD2 (6 bases). The germline V gene has CDR1 LNHDA and CDR2 SQIVND (reference sequence). The CDR3 sequence is 14 residues long. The chain's CDR3 is CASSSGMQSCEQYF. The CDR3, as DNA: TGTGCCAGTAGTAGCGGGATGCAATCCTGCGAGCAGTACTTC.

The V gene is TRBV12-3 or TRBV12-4, the J gene TRBJ2-6; a weak D match, TRBD2 (6 bases). This CDR3 has 21 residues. Between the trimmed V and J ends, which lost 3 bases and 0 bases, there was a span of 24 bases. The CDR3 DNA reads as TGTGCCAGCAGTTTCGAGGGGTATTGGGGGACTTGGGACTCTGGGGCCAACGTCCTGACTTTC. This codes for CASSFEGYWGTWDSGANVLTF.

The rearrangement joins TRBV5-1 to TRBJ2-5, with D hard to call. Trimming took 4 bases from V and 1 from J, leaving 8 bases between them. The length of the CDR3 is 13 residues. Germline assignment: CDR1 SGHRS and CDR2 YFSETQ. The CDR3 is CASSGYFQETQYF. The CDR3 DNA follows: TGCGCCAGCAGCGGATACTTCCAAGAGACCCAGTACTTC.

The rearrangement uses TRBV28 and TRBJ2-1; 10 positions match TRBD1. CDR3 length equals 16 residues. With V trimmed by 5 bases and J by 5 bases, 9 bases remained unmatched. CDR1 and CDR2 (germline): MDHEN, SYDVKM. The CDR3 reads CASSPLDRGVDNEQFF. CDR3 sequence (DNA): TGTGCCAGCAGTCCATTGGACAGGGGGGTCGACAATGAGCAGTTCTTC.

Ten or more counts support this clone. This sequence joins TRBV20-1 and TRBJ2-5; 15 bases fit TRBD2. The length of the CDR3 is 18 residues. The germline gives CDR1 DFQATT, CDR2 SNEGSKA (reference sequence). With V trimmed by 3 bases and J by 2 bases, 10 bases remained unmatched. This chain's CDR3 is CSARGGTSGRTDQETQYF. The CDR3 bases are TGCAGTGCTAGGGGCGGGACTAGCGGGAGGACGGATCAAGAGACCCAGTACTTC.

A few counts support this clone. The final CDR3 position lacks the conserved phenylalanine or tryptophan, pointing to a likely read error. V usage is TRBV25-1 and J usage is TRBJ2-3; possible D gene TRBD2, 6 bases. The V end lost 10 bases, the J end lost 2 bases, and 19 bases lay between the germline ends. The CDR3 covers 15 residues. Germline values: CDR1 MGHDK, CDR2 SYGVNS. This chain's CDR3 is CATSPVGGFTDTQYL. The CDR3 DNA is TGTGCCACCTCTCCAGTGGGAGGTTTCACAGATACGCAGTATCTT.

This chain links TRBV6-1 with TRBJ2-6; TRBD2 agrees at 8 bases. Trimming cost V 5 bases and J 1 base; bases outside gene matches: 10. The CDR3 is made up of 18 amino acids. Per the germline V gene, CDR1 is MNHNS and CDR2 is SASEGT. CDR3 region: CASSRSGGLGSGANVLTF. For the CDR3, the DNA is TGTGCCAGCAGTCGAAGCGGGGGCCTCGGTTCTGGGGCCAACGTCCTGACTTTC.

The CDR3 here is CASSFSQTQYF. CDR3 DNA sequence: TGTGCCAGCAGTTTCAGCCAGACCCAGTACTTC. V and J are TRBV12-3 or TRBV12-4 and TRBJ2-5, with D uncertain. The CDR3 loop spans 11 amino acids. The germline V and J ends were trimmed by 3 bases and 6 bases, with 5 bases remaining between them.

The chain is built from TRBV5-1 and TRBJ1-1; D uncertain. Germline assignment: CDR1 SGHRS and CDR2 YFSETQ. The length of the CDR3 is 13 residues. V lost 0 bases and J lost 5, with 8 bases in between. The CDR3 coding sequence is TGCGCCAGCAGCTTGGTAAAGGGAACTGAAGCTTTCTTT. Translating gives CASSLVKGTEAFF.

This chain joins TRBV28 and TRBJ2-7; D unresolved. From germline, CDR1 is MDHEN and CDR2 SYDVKM. The CDR3 covers 16 residues. The V end lost 6 bases, the J end lost 0 bases, and 18 bases lay between the germline ends. Here the CDR3 DNA reads TGTGCCAGCAGGAAGGGCCCGGTCCCGGGCTCCTACGAGCAGTACTTC. This codes for CASRKGPVPGSYEQYF. Based on the CDR3 plus reference TRBV28 and TRBJ2-7, the full variable domain is DVKVTQSSRYLVKRTGEKVFLECVQDMDHENMFWYRQDPGLGLRLIYFSYDVKMKEKGDIPEGYSVSREKKERFSLILESASTNQTSMYLCASRKGPVPGSYEQYFGPGTRLTVT.

This clone was found many times. This chain uses TRBV7-9 with TRBJ1-1; no clear D. This CDR3 comprises 15 residues. CDR1 is SEHNR, CDR2 FQNEAQ, per germline (reference sequence). V was trimmed by 5 bases and J by 2 bases, leaving 15 bases between them. In DNA, the CDR3 is TGTGCCAGCAGCCTCTTCTCCGGTAGAAACACTGAAGCTTTCTTT. It encodes CASSLFSGRNTEAFF.

This clone is termed medium-sized. V gene TRBV6-1 combines with J gene TRBJ1-6, with 8 bases aligning to TRBD1. Germline V CDR1 and CDR2: MNHNS, SASEGT. The CDR3 loop spans 15 amino acids. The V and J ends lost 7 bases and 7 bases, in that order; junction bases with no gene match: 9. The CDR3 DNA sequence: TGTGCCAGCACCTTGCTGGACAGGGTAAATTCACCCCTCCACTTT. Its protein is CASTLLDRVNSPLHF.

This clone was found many times. The V and J genes are TRBV2 and TRBJ2-1, with a possible D match to TRBD1 (6 bases). From germline, CDR1 is SNHLY and CDR2 FYNNEI. The CDR3 contains 13 residues. The ends were cut back, 6 bases at V and 7 bases at J, with 13 bases in the middle. CDR3 residues: CASRDQQGNEQFF. Here the CDR3 DNA reads TGTGCCAGCAGGGACCAACAGGGTAATGAGCAGTTCTTC. Full variable domain (rest looked up from reference TRBV2 and TRBJ2-1): EPEVTQTPSHQVTQMGQEVILRCVPISNHLYFYWYRQILGQKVEFLVSFYNNEISEKSEIFDDQFSVERPDGSNFTLKIRSTKLEDSAMYFCASRDQQGNEQFFGPGTRLTVL.

V gene TRBV2 combines with J gene TRBJ2-7; D might be TRBD1 (5 bases). The CDR3 has 16 residues. Looked up from germline, CDR1 is SNHLY and CDR2 is FYNNEI. Trimming stripped 6 bases from V and 12 bases from J, with 30 bases between. Here the CDR3 reads CASRPVGAPRTYERYF. In DNA form, the CDR3 reads TGTGCCAGCAGACCGGTAGGGGCCCCACGGACCTACGAGAGGTACTTC.

The V call is TRBV27, the J call TRBJ2-2, with D unclear. V lost 7 bases to trimming and J lost 6 bases, with 15 bases between them. The V gene's germline CDR1 is MNHEY and CDR2 SMNVEV (reference sequence). The CDR3 runs to 14 residues. In DNA, the CDR3 is TGTGCCAGCACCAGGCGGTTTCGGGCCGGGGAGCTGTTTTTT. It translates to CASTRRFRAGELFF.

This clone came up a few times. One junction end does not reproduce the germline sequence, and a read error may be involved. The rearrangement links TRBV12-3 or TRBV12-4 to TRBJ2-7, with D perhaps matching TRBD1 (6 bases). CDR3 length: 13 amino acids. The CDR3 bases are TGTGCCATCAGTTGGACAGTCTCCTACGAGCAGTACTTT. This codes for CAISWTVSYEQYF.

This clone was seen ten or more times. This sequence joins TRBV9 and TRBJ2-5; possibly TRBD1 for D (5 bases). The germline V gene has CDR1 SGDLS and CDR2 YYNGEE. CDR3 length: 14 amino acids. Trimming took 0 bases from V and 2 from J, leaving 8 bases between them. CDR3 coding DNA: TGTGCCAGCAGCGTAGACCCAGGGCAAGAGACCCAGTACTTC. This encodes CASSVDPGQETQYF.

This clone counts as medium-sized (0.01 to 0.1%). V gene TRBV6-1 combines with J gene TRBJ2-7, with 8 bases that match TRBD2. CDR3 size: 12 residues. Trimming took 5 bases from V and 9 from J; bases not matched to a gene: 6. Germline-derived CDR1 and CDR2 are MNHNS and SASEGT. The CDR3, as DNA: TGTGCCAGCAGTTCCACGGGAGGGGGGCAGTACTTC. It encodes CASSSTGGGQYF.

A word on this clone: An end of the junction does not agree with germline; a read error may underlie this. V usage is TRBV5-1 and J usage is TRBJ2-5; 7 bases map to TRBD1. The germline V gene encodes CDR1 SGHRS and CDR2 YFSETQ. The CDR3 has 15 residues. This CDR3 reads CSSSLATGADETQYF. The CDR3 DNA follows: TGCTCCAGCAGCCTGGCAACAGGGGCTGATGAGACCCAGTACTTC. Full variable domain (outside the CDR3, taken from reference TRBV5-1 and TRBJ2-5): KAGVTQTPRYLIKTRGQQVTLSCSPISGHRSVSWYQQTPGQGLQFLFEYFSETQRNKGNFPGRFSGRQFSNSRSEMNVSTLELGDSALYLCSSSLATGADETQYFGPGTRLLVL.

This clone was observed many times. The chain combines TRBV10-1 with TRBJ2-1, with D unresolved. The V gene's germline CDR1 is WNHNN and CDR2 SYGVQD (reference sequence). Trimming removed 0 bases at V and 8 bases at J, with 8 bases between. The CDR3 has 13 amino acids. The CDR3 DNA is TGCGCCAGCAGTGAGTCTGCTTCCCATGAGCAGTTCTTC. It yields the protein CASSESASHEQFF.

This chain uses TRBV19 with TRBJ1-1; TRBD1 matches at 7 bases. Trimming took 3 bases from V and 4 from J; bases not matched to a gene: 11. The CDR3 totals 16 residues. Germline V lookup: CDR1 LNHDA, CDR2 SQIVND (reference sequence). The CDR3 protein is CASSIIMTGLATEAFF. CDR3 nucleotides: TGTGCCAGTAGTATCATCATGACAGGGTTGGCCACTGAAGCTTTCTTT.

This chain connects TRBV12-3 or TRBV12-4 to TRBJ1-1; D remains unclear. V was clipped by 6 bases and J by 4 bases, with 24 bases between them. CDR3 length equals 17 residues. The CDR3 here is CASSHNIASIRSTEAFF. The CDR3 DNA follows: TGTGCCAGCAGCCATAATATCGCCTCAATAAGAAGCACTGAAGCTTTCTTT.